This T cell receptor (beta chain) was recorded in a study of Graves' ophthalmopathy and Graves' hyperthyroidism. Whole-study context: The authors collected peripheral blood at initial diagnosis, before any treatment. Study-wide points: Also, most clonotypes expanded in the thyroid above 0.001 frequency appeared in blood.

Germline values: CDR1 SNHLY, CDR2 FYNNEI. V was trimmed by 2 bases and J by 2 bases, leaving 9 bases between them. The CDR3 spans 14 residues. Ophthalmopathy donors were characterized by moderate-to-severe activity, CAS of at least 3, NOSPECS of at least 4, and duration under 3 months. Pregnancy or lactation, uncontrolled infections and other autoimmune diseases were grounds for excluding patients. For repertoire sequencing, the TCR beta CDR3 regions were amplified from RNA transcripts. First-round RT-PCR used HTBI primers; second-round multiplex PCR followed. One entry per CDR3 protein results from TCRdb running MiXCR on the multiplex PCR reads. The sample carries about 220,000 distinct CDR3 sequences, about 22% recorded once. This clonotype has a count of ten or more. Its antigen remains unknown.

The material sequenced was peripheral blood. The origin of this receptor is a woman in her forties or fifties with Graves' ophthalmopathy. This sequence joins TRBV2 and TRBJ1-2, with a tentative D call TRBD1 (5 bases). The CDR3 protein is CASSETGTNYGYTF. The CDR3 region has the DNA TGTGCCAGCAGTGAAACAGGAACAAACTATGGCTACACCTTC.